A selection of T cell receptor beta chains follows, all from one sample in a study of blood T cells in healthy people across ages. TCRdb used MiXCR to reprocess the 5' RACE reads, holding one entry per CDR3 protein. The table has 800,000 or so distinct CDR3 sequences, approximately 65% seen once. Specimen: blood. These receptors originate from a man aged 30 to 39 in good health. Both conserved end residues are part of each CDR3. Fields, in order: J gene, V gene, D gene, clone size, CDR3 protein, CDR3 DNA. D genes are given only for firm matches. Some rows mark clone size as missing; the rest say once, few, many or name a class of expanded clone.

j_gene: TRBJ2-1
v_gene: TRBV4-3
d_gene: TRBD2
abundance: .
CDR3aa: CASSELSGGDNEQFF
CDR3nt: TGCGCCAGCAGCGAACTAAGCGGGGGCGACAATGAGCAGTTCTTC

j_gene: TRBJ2-7
v_gene: TRBV7-2
d_gene: .
abundance: many
CDR3aa: CASSLQGNREQYF
CDR3nt: TGTGCCAGCAGCTTACAGGGCAACCGGGAGCAGTACTTC

j_gene: TRBJ2-3
v_gene: TRBV3-1
d_gene: .
abundance: .
CDR3aa: CASSQKRDTDTQYF
CDR3nt: TGTGCCAGCAGCCAGAAAAGGGACACAGATACGCAGTATTTT

j_gene: TRBJ2-3
v_gene: TRBV4-3
d_gene: TRBD2
abundance: many
CDR3aa: CASSQETLAGSTDTQYF
CDR3nt: TGCGCCAGCAGCCAAGAGACCCTAGCGGGGAGCACAGATACGCAGTATTTT

j_gene: TRBJ2-1
v_gene: TRBV7-2
d_gene: .
abundance: .
CDR3aa: CASSLALGFFNEQFF
CDR3nt: TGTGCCAGCAGCTTAGCGCTTGGATTTTTCAATGAGCAGTTCTTC

j_gene: TRBJ1-2
v_gene: TRBV12-3/TRBV12-4
d_gene: .
abundance: few
CDR3aa: CASSSPPANYGYTF
CDR3nt: TGTGCCAGCAGTTCCCCCCCGGCTAACTATGGCTACACCTTC

j_gene: TRBJ2-1
v_gene: TRBV4-3
d_gene: TRBD2
abundance: .
CDR3aa: CASSHLRAGGVDNEQFF
CDR3nt: TGCGCCAGCAGCCACCTAAGAGCGGGGGGAGTCGACAATGAGCAGTTCTTC

j_gene: TRBJ2-5
v_gene: TRBV7-2
d_gene: .
abundance: .
CDR3aa: CASNRQTGTEETQYF
CDR3nt: TGTGCCAGCAACAGACAGACGGGGACGGAAGAGACCCAGTACTTC

j_gene: TRBJ2-5
v_gene: TRBV10-3
d_gene: .
abundance: few
CDR3aa: CAISESTETWYF
CDR3nt: TGTGCCATCAGTGAGTCTACCGAGACCTGGTACTTC

j_gene: TRBJ1-6
v_gene: TRBV28
d_gene: .
abundance: .
CDR3aa: CASSPGGRSYGSPLHF
CDR3nt: TGTGCCAGCAGCCCCGGGGGACGGAGCTATGGTTCACCCCTCCACTTT

j_gene: TRBJ2-1
v_gene: TRBV10-3
d_gene: .
abundance: few
CDR3aa: CAISGRTVHYNEQFF
CDR3nt: TGTGCCATCAGTGGGAGGACGGTCCACTACAATGAGCAGTTCTTC

j_gene: TRBJ2-7
v_gene: TRBV7-2
d_gene: .
abundance: few
CDR3aa: CASSFQASSYEQYF
CDR3nt: TGTGCCAGCAGCTTCCAGGCCAGCTCCTACGAGCAGTACTTC

j_gene: TRBJ2-3
v_gene: TRBV7-3
d_gene: TRBD2
abundance: once
CDR3aa: CASSFLAGGSTDTQYF
CDR3nt: TGTGCCAGCAGCTTTCTAGCGGGGGGTAGCACAGATACGCAGTATTTT

j_gene: TRBJ2-3
v_gene: TRBV6-2/TRBV6-3
d_gene: .
abundance: .
CDR3aa: CASSYSRGRGTDTQYF
CDR3nt: TGTGCCAGCAGTTACTCGCGGGGTCGCGGCACAGATACGCAGTATTTT

j_gene: TRBJ2-3
v_gene: TRBV4-3
d_gene: TRBD2
abundance: few
CDR3aa: CASSTRSWGLAGRDTQYF
CDR3nt: TGCGCCAGCAGCACGCGATCTTGGGGGCTAGCGGGGCGAGATACGCAGTATTTT

j_gene: TRBJ2-7
v_gene: TRBV7-9
d_gene: .
abundance: many
CDR3aa: CASSIQGYEQYF
CDR3nt: TGTGCCAGCAGCATACAGGGCTACGAGCAGTACTTC

j_gene: TRBJ2-1
v_gene: TRBV7-3
d_gene: .
abundance: few
CDR3aa: CASSFERARLNEQFF
CDR3nt: TGTGCCAGCAGCTTTGAGCGGGCACGCCTCAATGAGCAGTTCTTC

j_gene: TRBJ1-2
v_gene: TRBV24-1
d_gene: TRBD1
abundance: .
CDR3aa: CATSDAGGSNYGYTF
CDR3nt: TGTGCCACCAGTGACGCAGGGGGAAGTAACTATGGCTACACCTTC

j_gene: TRBJ2-1
v_gene: TRBV28
d_gene: .
abundance: .
CDR3aa: CAGSLSGDILNEQFF
CDR3nt: TGTGCCGGCAGTTTATCGGGGGACATATTAAATGAGCAGTTCTTC

j_gene: TRBJ2-7
v_gene: TRBV27
d_gene: .
abundance: once
CDR3aa: CASSGRTVPSYEQYF
CDR3nt: TGTGCCAGCAGCGGACGCACAGTCCCCTCCTACGAGCAGTACTTC

j_gene: TRBJ1-2
v_gene: TRBV7-2
d_gene: TRBD1
abundance: .
CDR3aa: CASSFTGANYGYTF
CDR3nt: TGTGCCAGCAGCTTCACAGGGGCTAACTATGGCTACACCTTC

j_gene: TRBJ2-1
v_gene: TRBV24-1
d_gene: TRBD1
abundance: .
CDR3aa: CATSDGTVNEQFF
CDR3nt: TGTGCCACCAGTGATGGGACAGTGAATGAGCAGTTCTTC

j_gene: TRBJ2-7
v_gene: TRBV6-5
d_gene: .
abundance: .
CDR3aa: CASSYSSSGVEQYF
CDR3nt: TGTGCCAGCAGTTACTCTTCATCGGGGGTCGAGCAGTACTTC

j_gene: TRBJ1-4
v_gene: TRBV20-1
d_gene: TRBD1
abundance: .
CDR3aa: CSARPTGEEKLFF
CDR3nt: TGCAGTGCTAGACCCACAGGGGAGGAAAAACTGTTTTTT

j_gene: TRBJ2-6
v_gene: TRBV12-3/TRBV12-4
d_gene: TRBD1
abundance: .
CDR3aa: CASSLGQPNVLTF
CDR3nt: TGTGCCAGCAGTTTGGGACAGCCCAACGTCCTGACTTTC

j_gene: TRBJ2-4
v_gene: TRBV6-5
d_gene: .
abundance: .
CDR3aa: CATLRGREQYF
CDR3nt: TGTGCCACTCTTAGGGGCCGGGAGCAGTACTTC

j_gene: TRBJ2-7
v_gene: TRBV7-2
d_gene: .
abundance: .
CDR3aa: CASSLERRLGSYEQYF
CDR3nt: TGTGCCAGCAGCTTAGAGAGGAGACTAGGTTCCTACGAGCAGTACTTC

j_gene: TRBJ2-1
v_gene: TRBV12-3/TRBV12-4
d_gene: .
abundance: few
CDR3aa: CATGPGGPRTEQFF
CDR3nt: TGTGCCACCGGACCCGGGGGGCCTAGGACTGAGCAGTTCTTC